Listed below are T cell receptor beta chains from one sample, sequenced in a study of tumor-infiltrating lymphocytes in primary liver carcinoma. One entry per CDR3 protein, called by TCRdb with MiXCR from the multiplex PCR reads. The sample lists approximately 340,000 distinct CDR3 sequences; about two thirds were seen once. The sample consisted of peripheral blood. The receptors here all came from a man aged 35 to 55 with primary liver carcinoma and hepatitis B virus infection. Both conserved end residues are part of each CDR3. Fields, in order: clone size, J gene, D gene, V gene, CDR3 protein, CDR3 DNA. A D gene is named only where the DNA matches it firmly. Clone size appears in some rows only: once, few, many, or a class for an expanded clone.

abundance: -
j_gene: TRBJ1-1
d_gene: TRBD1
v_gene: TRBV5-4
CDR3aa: CACSIRTGQNTEAFF
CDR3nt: TGTGCCTGCAGCATACGGACAGGGCAGAACACTGAAGCTTTCTTT

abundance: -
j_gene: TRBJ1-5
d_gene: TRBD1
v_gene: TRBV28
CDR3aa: CASSWGQGRYQPQHF
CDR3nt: TGTGCCAGCAGTTGGGGACAGGGGCGGTATCAGCCCCAGCATTTT

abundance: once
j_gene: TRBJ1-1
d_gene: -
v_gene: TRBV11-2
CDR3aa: CATARRNSNTEAFF
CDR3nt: TGTGCCACTGCGAGGAGGAACAGTAACACTGAAGCTTTCTTT

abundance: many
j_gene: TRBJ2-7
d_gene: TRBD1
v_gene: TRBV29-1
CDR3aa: CSVRTGTQYEQYF
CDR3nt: TGCAGCGTTAGGACAGGGACCCAATACGAGCAGTACTTC

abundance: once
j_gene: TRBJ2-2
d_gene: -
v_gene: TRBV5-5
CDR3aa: CASSLGQNTRELFF
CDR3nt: TGTGCCAGCAGCCTAGGACAGAACACCAGGGAGCTGTTTTTT

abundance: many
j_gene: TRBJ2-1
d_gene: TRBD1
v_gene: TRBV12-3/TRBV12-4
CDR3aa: CASSSRTGEGSYNEQFF
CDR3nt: TGTGCCAGCAGTTCCAGGACAGGGGAAGGCTCCTACAATGAGCAGTTCTTC

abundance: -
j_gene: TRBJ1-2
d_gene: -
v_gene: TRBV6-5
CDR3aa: CASSYIRVNYGYTF
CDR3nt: TGTGCCAGCAGTTACATCAGGGTCAACTATGGCTACACCTTC

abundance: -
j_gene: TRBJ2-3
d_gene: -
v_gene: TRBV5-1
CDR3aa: CASILQSDTQYF
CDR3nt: TGCGCCAGCATACTACAAAGCGATACGCAGTATTTT

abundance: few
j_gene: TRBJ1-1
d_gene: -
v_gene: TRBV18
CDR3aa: CASSPSSEAEAFF
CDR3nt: TGTGCCAGCTCACCCTCCTCGGAGGCGGAAGCTTTCTTT

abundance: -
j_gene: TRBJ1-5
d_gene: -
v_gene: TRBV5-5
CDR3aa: CASSLMATRSSQPQHF
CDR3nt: TGTGCCAGCAGCTTGATGGCGACCCGTAGCAGTCAGCCCCAGCATTTT

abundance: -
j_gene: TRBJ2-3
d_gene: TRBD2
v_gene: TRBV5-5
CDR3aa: CASSLASSGSRDTQYF
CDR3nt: TGTGCCAGCAGCTTGGCTTCTAGCGGGTCCCGGGATACGCAGTATTTT

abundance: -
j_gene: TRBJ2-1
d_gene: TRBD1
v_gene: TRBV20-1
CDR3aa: CSTSSSGQGARNEQFF
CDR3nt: TGCAGTACTAGTAGTTCTGGACAGGGGGCGCGGAATGAGCAGTTCTTC

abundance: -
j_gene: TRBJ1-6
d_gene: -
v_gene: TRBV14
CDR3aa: CASSHSGSPLHF
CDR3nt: TGTGCCAGCAGCCATTCGGGTTCACCCCTCCACTTT

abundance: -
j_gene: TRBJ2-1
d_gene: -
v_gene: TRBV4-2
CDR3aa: CASSQLSVRAVYNEQFF
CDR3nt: TGTGCCAGCAGCCAACTGAGTGTGAGGGCCGTCTACAATGAGCAGTTCTTC

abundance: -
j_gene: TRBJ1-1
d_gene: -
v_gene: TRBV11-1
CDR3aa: CASSIGQPVTEAFF
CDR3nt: TGTGCCAGCAGCATAGGACAGCCGGTGACTGAAGCTTTCTTT

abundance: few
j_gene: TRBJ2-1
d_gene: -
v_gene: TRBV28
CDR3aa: CASTEAPYNEQFF
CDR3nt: TGTGCCAGCACAGAGGCTCCCTACAATGAGCAGTTCTTC

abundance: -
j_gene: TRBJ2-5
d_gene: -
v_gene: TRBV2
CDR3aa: CASIKSYAETQYF
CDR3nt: TGTGCCAGCATCAAGAGTTATGCTGAGACCCAGTACTTC

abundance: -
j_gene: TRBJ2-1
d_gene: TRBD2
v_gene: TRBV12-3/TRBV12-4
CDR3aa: CASSRHGAGDSYNEQFF
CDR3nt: TGTGCCAGCAGTCGTCACGGGGCGGGAGACTCCTACAATGAGCAGTTCTTC

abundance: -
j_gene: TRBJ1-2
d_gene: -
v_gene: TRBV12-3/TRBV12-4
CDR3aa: CASSFYGPTNYGYTF
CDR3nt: TGTGCCAGCAGTTTTTATGGGCCTACTAACTATGGCTACACCTTC

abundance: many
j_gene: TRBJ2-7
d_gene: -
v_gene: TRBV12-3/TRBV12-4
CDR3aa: CASSLEELVREQYF
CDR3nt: TGTGCCAGCAGTTTGGAGGAATTAGTACGCGAGCAGTACTTC

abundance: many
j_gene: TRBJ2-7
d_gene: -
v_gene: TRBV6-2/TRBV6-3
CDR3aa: CASSYRANHEQYF
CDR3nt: TGTGCCAGCAGTTACCGGGCCAACCACGAGCAGTACTTC

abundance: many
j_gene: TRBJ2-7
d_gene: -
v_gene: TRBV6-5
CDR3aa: CASSSPRSYEQYF
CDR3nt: TGTGCCAGCAGTTCCCCCAGGTCCTACGAGCAGTACTTC

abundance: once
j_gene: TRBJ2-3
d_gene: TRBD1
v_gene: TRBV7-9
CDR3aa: CASSLPWTGTQYF
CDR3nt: TGTGCCAGCAGCTTACCCTGGACAGGCACGCAGTATTTT